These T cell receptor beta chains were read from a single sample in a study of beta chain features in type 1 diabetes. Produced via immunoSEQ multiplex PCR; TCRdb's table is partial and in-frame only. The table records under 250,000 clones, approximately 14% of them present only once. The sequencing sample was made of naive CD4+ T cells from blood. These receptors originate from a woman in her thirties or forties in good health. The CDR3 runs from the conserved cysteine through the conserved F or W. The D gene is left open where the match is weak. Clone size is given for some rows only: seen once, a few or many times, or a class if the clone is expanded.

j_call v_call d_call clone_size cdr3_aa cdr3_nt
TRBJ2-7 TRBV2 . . CASTRGGYEQYF TGTGCCAGCACCAGGGGCGGCTACGAGCAGTACTTC
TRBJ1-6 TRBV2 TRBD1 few CASRDRETSPLHF TGTGCCAGCCGGGACAGGGAAACTTCACCCCTCCACTTT
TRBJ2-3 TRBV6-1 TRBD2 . CASSVGGGTDTQYF TGTGCCAGCAGCGTGGGCGGGGGGACAGATACGCAGTATTTT
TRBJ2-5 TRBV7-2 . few CASSFQTSAQETQYF TGTGCCAGCAGCTTCCAGACAAGTGCCCAAGAGACCCAGTACTTC
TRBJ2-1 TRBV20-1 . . CSAETDNEQFF TGCAGTGCGGAGACAGACAATGAGCAGTTCTTC
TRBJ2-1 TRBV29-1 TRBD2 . CSVTPQGRGGQFF TGCAGCGTCACACCGCAGGGCCGGGGGGGGCAGTTCTTC
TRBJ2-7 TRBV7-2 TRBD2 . CASSRGGANYEQYF TGTGCCAGCAGCCGGGGGGGGGCTAACTACGAGCAGTACTTC
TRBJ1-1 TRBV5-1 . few CASSFSGQGTEAFF TGCGCCAGCAGCTTTTCAGGTCAAGGCACTGAAGCTTTCTTT
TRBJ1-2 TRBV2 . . CASSPSVNYGYTF TGTGCCAGCAGTCCATCAGTTAACTATGGCTACACCTTC
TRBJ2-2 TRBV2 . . CASIAELGGELFF TGTGCCAGCATCGCGGAGCTGGGCGGGGAGCTGTTTTTT
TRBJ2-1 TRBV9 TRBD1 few CASSVDGHRGNEQFF TGTGCCAGCAGCGTAGACGGGCACAGGGGAAATGAGCAGTTCTTC
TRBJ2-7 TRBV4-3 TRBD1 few CASSQVARGEQYF TGCGCCAGCAGCCAAGTCGCCAGGGGGGAGCAGTACTTC
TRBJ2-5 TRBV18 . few CASSPPQGQETQYF TGTGCCAGCTCACCACCCCAGGGCCAAGAGACCCAGTACTTC
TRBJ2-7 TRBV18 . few CASSPTRTAYEQYF TGTGCCAGCTCACCCACCCGGACAGCCTACGAGCAGTACTTC
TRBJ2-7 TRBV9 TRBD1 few CASSARQGVHEQYF TGTGCCAGCAGCGCCCGACAGGGGGTCCACGAGCAGTACTTC
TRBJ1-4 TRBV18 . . CASSPSVAGGNEKLFF TGTGCCAGCTCACCATCGGTTGCGGGGGGTAATGAAAAACTGTTTTTT
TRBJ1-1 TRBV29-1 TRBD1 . CSALQGNEAFF TGCAGCGCCTTACAGGGGAATGAAGCTTTCTTT
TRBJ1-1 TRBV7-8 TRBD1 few CASSLFGTVNTEAFF TGTGCCAGCAGCTTATTCGGGACAGTGAACACTGAAGCTTTCTTT
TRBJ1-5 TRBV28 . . CASNSRVNQPQHF TGTGCCAGCAATAGCAGGGTAAATCAGCCCCAGCATTTT
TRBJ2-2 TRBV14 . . CASSPLFWGAGELFF TGTGCCAGCAGCCCCCTCTTTTGGGGGGCCGGGGAGCTGTTTTTT
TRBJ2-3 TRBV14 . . CASSQARGADTQYF TGTGCCAGCAGCCAAGCCAGGGGCGCAGATACGCAGTATTTT
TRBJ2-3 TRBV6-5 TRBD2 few CASRRAGVGTDTQYF TGTGCCAGCAGGAGAGCGGGGGTGGGCACAGATACGCAGTATTTT
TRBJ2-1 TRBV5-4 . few CASSSPGRVSYNEQFF TGTGCCAGCAGCTCTCCCGGGCGGGTCTCCTACAATGAGCAGTTCTTC
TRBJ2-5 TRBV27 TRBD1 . CASSLLGQGALQETQYF TGTGCCAGCAGTTTATTGGGGCAGGGGGCCCTCCAAGAGACCCAGTACTTC
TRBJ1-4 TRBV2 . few CASSTGFFEKLFF TGTGCCAGCAGCACAGGGTTCTTTGAAAAACTGTTTTTT
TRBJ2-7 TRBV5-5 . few CASSHKPQGTLYEQYF TGTGCCAGCAGCCATAAACCCCAGGGGACCCTTTACGAGCAGTACTTC
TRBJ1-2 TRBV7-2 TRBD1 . CASSLATGLDGYTF TGTGCCAGCAGCTTAGCGACAGGGCTAGATGGCTACACCTTC
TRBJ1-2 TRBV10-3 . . CASQGGARGYTF TGTGCCTCCCAGGGAGGGGCTCGAGGCTACACCTTC
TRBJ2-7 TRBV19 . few CASSPPWASTSIGQYF TGTGCCAGTAGCCCCCCCTGGGCCTCTACGAGCATTGGGCAGTACTTC
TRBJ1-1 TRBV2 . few CASSVRVRANTEAFF TGTGCCAGCAGTGTGAGGGTTCGGGCGAACACTGAAGCTTTCTTT
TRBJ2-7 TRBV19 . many CASSMTGSYEQYF TGTGCCAGTAGTATGACAGGATCCTACGAGCAGTACTTC
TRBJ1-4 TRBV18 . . CASSPQSSREKLFF TGTGCCAGCTCACCACAAAGTAGCCGGGAAAAACTGTTTTTT
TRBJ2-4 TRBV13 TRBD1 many CASSLPGQENIQYF TGTGCCAGCAGCTTACCGGGACAGGAAAACATTCAGTACTTC
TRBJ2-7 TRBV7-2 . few CASSDRTGRAYEQYF TGTGCCAGCAGCGACCGGACAGGGAGGGCCTACGAGCAGTACTTC
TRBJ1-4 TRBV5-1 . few CASSLGGIGGNEKLFF TGCGCCAGCAGCTTGGGCGGCATCGGCGGTAATGAAAAACTGTTTTTT
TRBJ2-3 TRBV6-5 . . CASSHTTDTQYF TGTGCCAGCAGTCACACCACAGATACGCAGTATTTT
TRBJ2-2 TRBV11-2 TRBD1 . CASSFVGQGNTGELFF TGTGCCAGCAGCTTCGTGGGACAGGGGAACACCGGGGAGCTGTTTTTT
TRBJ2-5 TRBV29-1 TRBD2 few CSPGQGPDQGLAGGIWKTQYF TGCAGCCCAGGACAGGGGCCTGACCAGGGACTAGCGGGGGGTATTTGGAAGACCCAGTACTTC
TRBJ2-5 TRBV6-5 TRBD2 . CASSPSGGPDGMDF TGTGCCAGCAGTCCGTCGGGGGGGCCAGACGGGATGGACTTC
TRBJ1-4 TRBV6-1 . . CASRGATNEKLFF TGTGCCAGCCGGGGTGCAACTAATGAAAAACTGTTTTTT
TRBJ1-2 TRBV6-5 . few CASSYLGGSGDYGYTF TGTGCCAGCAGTTACCTCGGGGGGAGCGGTGACTATGGCTACACCTTC
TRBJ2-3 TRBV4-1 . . CASSHTRLGESTDTQYF TGCGCCAGCAGCCACACCCGACTAGGCGAGAGCACAGATACGCAGTATTTT
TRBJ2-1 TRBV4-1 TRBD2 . CASRPRERGEQFF TGCGCCAGCAGACCAAGAGAGCGGGGGGAGCAGTTCTTC
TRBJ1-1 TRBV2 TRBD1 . CASSSGGLGTEAFF TGTGCCAGCAGTTCAGGGGGCTTGGGCACTGAAGCTTTCTTT
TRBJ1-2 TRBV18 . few CASSRSVLNYGYTF TGTGCCAGCTCACGCTCGGTTTTAAACTATGGCTACACCTTC
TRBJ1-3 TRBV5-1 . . CASSLADSGNTIYF TGCGCCAGCAGCTTGGCAGACTCTGGAAACACCATATATTTT
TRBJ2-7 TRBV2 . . CASRNQGPSYEQYF TGTGCCAGCAGAAATCAGGGGCCGAGCTACGAGCAGTACTTC
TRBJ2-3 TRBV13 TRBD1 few CASSLFSTQGTYADTQYF TGTGCCAGCAGCTTATTCTCCACACAGGGGACCTACGCAGATACGCAGTATTTT
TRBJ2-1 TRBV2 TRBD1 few CASTLDRGYNEQFF TGTGCCAGCACTCTAGACAGGGGATACAATGAGCAGTTCTTC
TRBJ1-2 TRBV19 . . CASSIPGDNYGYTF TGTGCCAGTAGTATCCCTGGAGATAACTATGGCTACACCTTC
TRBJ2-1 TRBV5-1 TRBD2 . CASSFSGGDVYNEQFF TGCGCCAGCAGCTTCAGCGGGGGGGACGTCTACAATGAGCAGTTCTTC
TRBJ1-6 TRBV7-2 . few CASSLQGFSPLHF TGTGCCAGCAGCCTACAGGGTTTCTCACCCCTCCACTTT
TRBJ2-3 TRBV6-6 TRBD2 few CASSPTSVDTQYF TGTGCCAGCAGCCCGACTAGCGTGGATACGCAGTATTTT